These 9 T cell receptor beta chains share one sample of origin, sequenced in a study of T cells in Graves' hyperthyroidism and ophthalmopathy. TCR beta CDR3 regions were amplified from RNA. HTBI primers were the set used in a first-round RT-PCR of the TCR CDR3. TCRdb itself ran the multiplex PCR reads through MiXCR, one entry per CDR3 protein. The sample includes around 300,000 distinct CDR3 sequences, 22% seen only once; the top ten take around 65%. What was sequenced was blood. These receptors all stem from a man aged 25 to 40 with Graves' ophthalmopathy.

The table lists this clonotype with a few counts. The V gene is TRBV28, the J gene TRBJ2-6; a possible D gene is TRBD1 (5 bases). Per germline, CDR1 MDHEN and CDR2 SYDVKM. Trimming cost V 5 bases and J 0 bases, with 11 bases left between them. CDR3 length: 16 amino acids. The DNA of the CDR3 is TGTGCCAGCAGTCTAGGGGTTAGCTCTGGGGCCAACGTCCTGACTTTC. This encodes CASSLGVSSGANVLTF.

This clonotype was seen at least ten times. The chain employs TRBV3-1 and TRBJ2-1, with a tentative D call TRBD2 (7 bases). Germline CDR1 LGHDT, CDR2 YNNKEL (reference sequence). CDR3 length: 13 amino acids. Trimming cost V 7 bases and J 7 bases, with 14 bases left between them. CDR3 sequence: CASTLGGLNEQFF. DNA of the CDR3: TGTGCCAGCACCTTGGGGGGGCTTAATGAGCAGTTCTTC.

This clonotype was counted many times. CDR3 region: CASSLNSPGHGETQYF. The DNA for the CDR3 is TGCGCCAGCAGCCTGAACTCCCCGGGACATGGGGAGACCCAGTACTTC. This chain links TRBV5-1 with TRBJ2-5; a possible D gene is TRBD1 (6 bases). V dropped 4 bases and J dropped 5 bases, with 21 bases sitting between them. The CDR3 covers 16 residues. Germline V gene sequence: CDR1 SGHRS, CDR2 YFSETQ.

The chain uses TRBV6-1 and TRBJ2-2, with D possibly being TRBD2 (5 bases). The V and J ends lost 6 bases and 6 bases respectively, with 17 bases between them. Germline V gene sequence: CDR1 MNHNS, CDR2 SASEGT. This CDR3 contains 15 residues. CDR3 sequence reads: CASRFRPGGPGELFF. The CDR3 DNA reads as TGTGCCAGCAGATTCCGGCCAGGAGGCCCCGGGGAGCTGTTTTTT.

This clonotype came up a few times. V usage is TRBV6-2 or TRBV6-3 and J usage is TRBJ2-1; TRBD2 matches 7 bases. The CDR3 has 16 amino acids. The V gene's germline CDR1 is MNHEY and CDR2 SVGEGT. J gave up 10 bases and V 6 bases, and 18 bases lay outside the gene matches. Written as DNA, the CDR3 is TGTGCCAGCAGCCCCCTCGGCGCGGGAGAGACAAAGGAGCAGTTCTTC. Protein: CASSPLGAGETKEQFF.

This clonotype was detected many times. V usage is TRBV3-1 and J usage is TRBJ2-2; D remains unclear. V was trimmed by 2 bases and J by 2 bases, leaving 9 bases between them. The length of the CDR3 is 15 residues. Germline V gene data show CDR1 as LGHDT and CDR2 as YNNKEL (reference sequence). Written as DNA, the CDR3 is TGTGCCAGCAGCCAAATGACGGACAACACCGGGGAGCTGTTTTTT. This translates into CASSQMTDNTGELFF.

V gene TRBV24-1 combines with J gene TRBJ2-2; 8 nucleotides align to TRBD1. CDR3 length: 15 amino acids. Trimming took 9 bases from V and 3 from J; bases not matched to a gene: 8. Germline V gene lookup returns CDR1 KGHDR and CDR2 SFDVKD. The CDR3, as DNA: TGTGCCACCGGGCAGGGGGCGTTCTACACCGGGGAGCTGTTTTTT. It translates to CATGQGAFYTGELFF.

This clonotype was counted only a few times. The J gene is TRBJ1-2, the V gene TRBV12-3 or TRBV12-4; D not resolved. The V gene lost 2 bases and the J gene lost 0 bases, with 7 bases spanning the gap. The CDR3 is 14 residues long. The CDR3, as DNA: TGTGCCAGCAGTTTAACATGGTCTAACTATGGCTACACCTTC. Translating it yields CASSLTWSNYGYTF.

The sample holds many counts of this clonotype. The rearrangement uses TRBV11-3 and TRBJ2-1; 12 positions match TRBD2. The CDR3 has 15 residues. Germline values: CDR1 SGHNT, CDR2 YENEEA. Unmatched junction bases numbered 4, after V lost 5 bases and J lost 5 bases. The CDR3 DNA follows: TGTGCCAGCAGCACACGACTAGCGGGAGACAATGAGCAGTTCTTC. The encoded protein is CASSTRLAGDNEQFF.